Listed here is a single TCR beta chain. This CDR3 contains 16 residues. V lost 5 bases, J lost 0 bases, and 2 bases stayed unmatched. In germline, CDR1 is MDHEN, CDR2 SYDVKM. Sequenced by immunoSEQ multiplex PCR; TCRdb stores in-frame clones only, minus some. Of approximately 120,000 clones in the sample, roughly nine tenths were seen once. One Seattle source followed patients from active infection through their disease course. These data are taken from a study of blood T cell repertoires in COVID-19. The receptor's source is a man in his forties or fifties with COVID-19, enrolled during active disease. The chain couples TRBV28 to TRBJ2-6; 9 bases match TRBD2. The material sequenced was peripheral blood. The CDR3 DNA follows: TGTGCCAGCAGTCCTAGCGGGACCTCTGGGGCCAACGTCCTGACTTTC. Its protein product is CASSPSGTSGANVLTF.